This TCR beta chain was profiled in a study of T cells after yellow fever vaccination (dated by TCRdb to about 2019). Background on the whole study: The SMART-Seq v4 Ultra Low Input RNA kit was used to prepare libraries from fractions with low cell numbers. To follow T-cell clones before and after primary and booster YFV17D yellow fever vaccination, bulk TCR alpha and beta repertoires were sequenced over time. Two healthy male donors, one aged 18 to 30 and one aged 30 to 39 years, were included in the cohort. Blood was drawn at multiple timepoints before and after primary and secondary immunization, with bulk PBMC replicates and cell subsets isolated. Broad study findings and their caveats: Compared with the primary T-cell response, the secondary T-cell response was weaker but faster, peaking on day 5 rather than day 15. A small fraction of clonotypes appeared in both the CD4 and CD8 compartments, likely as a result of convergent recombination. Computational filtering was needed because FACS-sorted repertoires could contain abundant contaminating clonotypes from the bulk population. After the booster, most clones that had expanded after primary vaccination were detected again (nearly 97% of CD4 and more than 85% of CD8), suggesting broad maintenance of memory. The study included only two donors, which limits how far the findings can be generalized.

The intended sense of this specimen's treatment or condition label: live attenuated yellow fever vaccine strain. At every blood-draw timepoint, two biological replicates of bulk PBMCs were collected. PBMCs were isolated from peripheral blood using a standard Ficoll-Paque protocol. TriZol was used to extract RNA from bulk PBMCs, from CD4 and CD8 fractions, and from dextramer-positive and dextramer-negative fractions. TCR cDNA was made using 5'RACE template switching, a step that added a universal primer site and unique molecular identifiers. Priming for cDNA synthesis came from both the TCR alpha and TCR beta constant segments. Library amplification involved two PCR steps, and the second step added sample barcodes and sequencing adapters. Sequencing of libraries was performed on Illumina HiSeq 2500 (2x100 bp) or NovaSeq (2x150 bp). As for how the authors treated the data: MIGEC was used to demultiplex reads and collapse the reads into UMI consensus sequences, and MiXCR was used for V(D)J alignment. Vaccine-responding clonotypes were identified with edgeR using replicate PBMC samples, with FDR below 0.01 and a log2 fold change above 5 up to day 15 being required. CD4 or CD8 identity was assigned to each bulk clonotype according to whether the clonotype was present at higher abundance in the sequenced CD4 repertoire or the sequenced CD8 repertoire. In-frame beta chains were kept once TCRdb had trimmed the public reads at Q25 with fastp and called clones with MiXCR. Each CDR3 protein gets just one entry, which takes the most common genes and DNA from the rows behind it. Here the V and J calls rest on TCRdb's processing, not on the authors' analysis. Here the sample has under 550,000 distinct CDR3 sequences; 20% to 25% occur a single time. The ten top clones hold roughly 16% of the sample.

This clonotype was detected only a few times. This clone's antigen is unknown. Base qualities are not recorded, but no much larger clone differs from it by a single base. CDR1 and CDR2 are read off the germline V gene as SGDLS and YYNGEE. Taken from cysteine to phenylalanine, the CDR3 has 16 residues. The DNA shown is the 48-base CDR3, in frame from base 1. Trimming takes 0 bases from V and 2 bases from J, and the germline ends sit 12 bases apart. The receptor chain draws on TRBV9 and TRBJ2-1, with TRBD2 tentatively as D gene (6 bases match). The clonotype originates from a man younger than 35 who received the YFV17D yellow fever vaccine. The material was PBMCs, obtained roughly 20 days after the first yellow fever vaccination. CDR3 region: CASSVGRGQPYNEQFF. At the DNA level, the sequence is TGTGCCAGCAGCGTAGGGCGGGGTCAACCCTACAATGAGCAGTTCTTC.